One sample yielded the 14 T cell receptor beta chains listed below, sequenced in a study of blood T cell repertoires in COVID-19. Assay used: immunoSEQ multiplex PCR; TCRdb lists only in-frame clones, some missing. The sample holds roughly 190,000 clones; approximately 80% are singletons and the top ten take over 10%. Material for sequencing was peripheral blood. The origin of the receptors is a woman between 50 and 59 years old with acute or convalescent COVID-19.

This clone has only one observation. The chain carries TRBV5-4 and TRBJ2-2; D remains ambiguous. Germline assignment: CDR1 SGHNT and CDR2 YYREEE (reference sequence). This CDR3 region has 13 residues. V was pared by 9 bases and J by 1 base, with 10 bases between. The CDR3 here is CATSLRNTGELFF. The CDR3 DNA reads as TGTGCCACCTCCCTAAGGAACACCGGGGAGCTGTTTTTT.

This chain links TRBV30 with TRBJ2-1; D perhaps matches TRBD2 (5 bases). The CDR3 has 11 residues. The V gene lost 1 base and the J gene lost 9 bases, with 7 bases spanning the gap. Germline-derived CDR1 and CDR2 are GTSNPN and SVGIG (reference sequence). The CDR3, as DNA: TGTGCCTGGAGTGCCGCGGGTGAGCAGTTCTTC. Protein sequence: CAWSAAGEQFF. The full variable domain, its missing parts supplied by reference TRBV30 and TRBJ2-1, is SQTIHQWPATLVQPVGSPLSLECTVEGTSNPNLYWYRQAAGRGLQLLFYSVGIGQISSEVPQNLSASRPQDRQFILSSKKLLLSDSGFYLCAWSAAGEQFFGPGTRLTVL.

The CDR3 sequence: CASSLRGLAGGPRGELFF. The CDR3 region has the DNA TGTGCCAGCAGTTTAAGGGGACTAGCGGGAGGGCCCCGCGGGGAGCTGTTTTTT. The rearrangement links TRBV28 to TRBJ2-2; 16 nucleotides match TRBD2. Germline V lookup: CDR1 MDHEN, CDR2 SYDVKM. The J segment lost 7 bases and the V segment lost 2 bases, leaving 7 bases of the junction unmatched. The CDR3 spans 18 residues.

This clone occurred once. This chain joins TRBV19 and TRBJ1-2; 7 bases map to TRBD1. CDR1 is LNHDA and CDR2 is SQIVND in the germline V gene (reference sequence). This CDR3 is built from 14 residues. Germline trimming cut 6 bases from V and 4 bases from J; bases unmatched to any gene: 8. CDR3 bases: TGTGCCAGTAGCCTCCAGGGGGTACCCTATGGCTACACCTTC. Translation: CASSLQGVPYGYTF.

This chain connects TRBV14 to TRBJ2-2; TRBD1 aligns across 7 bases. Germline lookup yields CDR1 SGHDN and CDR2 FVKESK. The CDR3 runs 18 residues. Trimming removed 0 bases from V and 5 bases from J; junction bases left unmatched: 12. The CDR3 nucleotides read TGTGCCAGCAGCCAAGATCTTGGGCAGGGGGTACGAACCGGGGAGCTGTTTTTT. Translation gives CASSQDLGQGVRTGELFF.

This chain links TRBV11-3 with TRBJ2-7, with D possibly TRBD2 on 5 matching bases. Germline loops: CDR1 SGHNT, CDR2 YENEEA. Trimming pared 4 bases from V and 5 bases from J, leaving 15 bases between. The CDR3 has 14 residues. The DNA of the CDR3 is TGTGCCAGCAGCTCTTATAGCGCCGGGGACGAGCAGTACTTC. It yields the protein CASSSYSAGDEQYF.

The rearrangement links TRBV5-8 to TRBJ2-1; D is possibly TRBD2 (6 bases). The length of the CDR3 is 13 residues. The germline gives CDR1 SGHTS, CDR2 YDEGEE. Trimming pared 6 bases from V and 3 bases from J, leaving 10 bases between. In nucleotides, the CDR3 is TGTGCCAGCACTGGGGGACTCTACAATGAGCAGTTCTTC. As protein: CASTGGLYNEQFF.

This clone was detected only once. This chain connects TRBV19 to TRBJ1-2; a weak D match, TRBD1 (6 bases). V lost 3 bases, J lost 0 bases, and 8 bases lay in between. Germline V gives CDR1 LNHDA, CDR2 SQIVND (reference sequence). The CDR3 contains 14 residues. Here the CDR3 reads CASSMTGSNYGYTF. Here the CDR3 DNA reads TGTGCCAGTAGTATGACAGGTTCTAACTATGGCTACACCTTC. Complete variable domain (other parts from reference TRBV19 and TRBJ1-2): DGGITQSPKYLFRKEGQNVTLSCEQNLNHDAMYWYRQDPGQGLRLIYYSQIVNDFQKGDIAEGYSVSREKKESFPLTVTSAQKNPTAFYLCASSMTGSNYGYTFGSGTRLTVV.

The chain employs TRBV6-1 and TRBJ1-2; D is uncertain. The CDR3 contains 11 residues. V lost 1 base and J lost 8, with 5 bases in between. From germline, CDR1 is MNHNS and CDR2 SASEGT. The CDR3 DNA sequence: TGTGCCAGCAGTGAAGGCGGCGGCTACACCTTC. This translates into CASSEGGGYTF.

The chain uses TRBV6-1 and TRBJ1-3, with D unclear. Germline-derived CDR1 and CDR2 are MNHNS and SASEGT. CDR3 length: 16 amino acids. The germline V and J ends were trimmed by 2 bases and 0 bases, with 11 bases remaining between them. The CDR3 loop reads CASSELAGVSGNTIYF. The DNA of the CDR3 is TGTGCCAGCAGTGAATTGGCAGGCGTCTCTGGAAACACCATATATTTT.

The CDR3 DNA is TGTGCCACCAGTGGCAGACAGGGCGGTAGCAATCAGCCCCAGCATTTT. It encodes CATSGRQGGSNQPQHF. This chain connects TRBV24-1 to TRBJ1-5; 7 positions match TRBD1. The length of the CDR3 is 16 residues. Trimming removed 5 bases from V and 0 bases from J; junction bases left unmatched: 6. Germline assignment: CDR1 KGHDR and CDR2 SFDVKD.

This chain uses TRBV5-4 with TRBJ1-4; 9 bases map to TRBD1. The CDR3 spans 17 residues. Germline V lookup: CDR1 SGHNT, CDR2 YYREEE (reference sequence). Trimming at V came to 0 bases and at J to 10 bases, leaving 13 bases not matched to a gene. This CDR3 is CASSLGTPGTGIRKLFF. As DNA, the CDR3 is TGTGCCAGCAGCTTGGGAACGCCCGGGACAGGGATTCGAAAACTGTTTTTT.

This chain joins TRBV5-4 and TRBJ1-1; no reliable D call. The CDR3 is made up of 15 amino acids. Trimming took 0 bases from V and 5 from J, leaving 14 bases between them. Looked up from germline, CDR1 is SGHNT and CDR2 is YYREEE (reference sequence). The CDR3 DNA reads as TGTGCCAGCAGCTTGGGGTCGGCAAAGAGGACTGAAGCTTTCTTT. Its translation is CASSLGSAKRTEAFF. The full variable domain, completed using reference TRBV5-4 and TRBJ1-1, is ETGVTQSPTHLIKTRGQQVTLRCSSQSGHNTVSWYQQALGQGPQFIFQYYREEENGRGNFPPRFSGLQFPNYSSELNVNALELDDSALYLCASSLGSAKRTEAFFGQGTRLTVV.

This chain links TRBV5-1 with TRBJ2-1; 7 nucleotides align to TRBD1. Germline assignment: CDR1 SGHRS and CDR2 YFSETQ. The CDR3 length is 17 residues. After removal of 4 bases from V and 2 bases from J, the junction contained 12 bases not matched to a gene. Here the CDR3 DNA reads TGCGCCAGCAGCCTGGTAATAGGGACAGAAACCTACAATGAGCAGTTCTTC. It yields the protein CASSLVIGTETYNEQFF.